This T cell receptor beta chain was identified in a study of shared clonotypes between healthy human individuals (dated by TCRdb to between 2020 and 2021). Study-wide context: A couple of women and three men aged 18 to 49 years were included in the cohort. For each donor, CD4 naive and CD4 memory were each run on three plates, CD8 naive on two plates, and CD8 memory on one plate. To increase sequencing depth and limit assay-specific biases, TCR repertoire library preparation and sequencing were carried out by different laboratories using diverse techniques. Each donor's leukapheresis produced roughly between roughly 0.85 and 10 billion PBMCs. To estimate repertoire size and how much clonotypes are shared between individuals, the study performed deep sequencing of blood TCR repertoires from a few healthy adults. What the study reported, not specific to this receptor: The small number of donors limited the genetic and exposure-history diversity represented. Pairwise subsampling indicated that sequencing depth was expected to affect the degree of clonotype sharing among donors. Sampling was restricted to blood, and TCR repertoires in tissues likely differ from the TCR repertoires found in blood. About 5% of naive CD4, roughly 3.5% of naive CD8, around 2.3% of memory CD4, and 0.4% of memory CD8 clonotypes were shared across four donors. Rarefaction of sorted-subset datasets indicated incomplete sequencing despite the large sequencing depth. Compared with non-shared clonotypes, the clonotypes found in all four sorted-subset donors had higher generation probabilities. Estimated clonotype richness was generally larger for naive than for memory subsets.

As regards this clone: The antigen this receptor binds is unknown. Base qualities are not recorded, but no much larger clone differs from it by a single base.

The donors were healthy, HIV-negative adults who had no recently reported acute infections or vaccinations. Every donor was a Caucasian adult living in Nashville, Tennessee, USA. CD8 memory samples combined magnetically selected CD45RO+ cells with CCR7-negative CD45RA+ effector memory (TemRA) cells. Blood was collected by leukapheresis, and PBMCs were isolated by Ficoll-Histopaque density gradient centrifugation and then cryopreserved in liquid nitrogen vapor phase. Purity and quantity of every magnetically sorted T cell population were checked by analytical flow cytometry. Genomic DNA was isolated from every sorted fraction and measured by UV absorbance on a Nanodrop 2000c. TCR CDR3 regions were amplified from genomic DNA by multiplex PCR using the deep immunoSEQ assay. For each cell subset, the extracted genomic DNA was distributed evenly across all wells of several immunoSEQ 96-well plates, and each plate served as one replicate. For sorted subsets, about 200 ng genomic DNA, equal to tens of thousands of T cell genomes, was loaded into each replicate PCR. Purified libraries were measured with a Qubit 3.0 fluorometer, size-checked on a Bioanalyzer 2100, and measured again with the KAPA Library Quantification kit. Every immunoSEQ 96-well plate was sequenced on a separate single-read 150-cycle Illumina NextSeq 550 flow cell. In the authors' own workflow: Because the immunoSEQ output included only junctional sequences and no quality scores, the filtering could not be the same as the filtering used for full-length reads. Sequences were annotated with PyIR, a Python wrapper for IgBLAST v1.9, using IMGT germline references to assign V/J genes and CDR3. Reads were removed for weak V/J assignments (E-value above 1e-6), missing CDR3, stop codons, out-of-frame junctions, or ambiguous translated residues. V3J clonotypes were defined as sequences sharing the same inferred V gene, J gene, and CDR3 amino acid sequence. Percentage overlap between repertoires was computed as shared unique clonotypes divided by the size of the smaller repertoire. RTK rarefaction, the Chao1 estimator, and Recon v2.1 estimates of unobserved clonotypes were used to assess repertoire richness. For all TCRbeta clonotypes obtained by the gDNA method from a handful of donors, generation probabilities were computed with OLGA. TCRdb limited this immuneACCESS table to in-frame rearrangements with V and J called. A share of clones is missing; checked studies link under half to unresolved V genes, and the rest is unexplained. V, J and clone size were drawn from that table, and D and trimming were deduced from the DNA. The table for this sample lists 600,000 to 750,000 clones; around 91% of them were counted only once. The biggest ten clones account for 30% to 40% of the sample.

This TCR was recovered from a man aged 18 to 29 in good health. Some clones in this sample may be carry-over from other donors' samples. Sequenced input: memory CD8+ T cells from PBMCs. The meaning of the sample's cell subset or site label: CD45RO+ cells pooled with CCR7-negative TemRA cells.

The CDR3 protein: CASSEQAGGRGNQPQHF. The sequenced DNA is TGTGCCAGCAGTGAACAGGCAGGGGGCCGAGGTAATCAGCCCCAGCATTTT. The V and J segments used are TRBV6-1 and TRBJ1-5, with 8 bases matching TRBD1. From its cysteine to its phenylalanine, the CDR3 spans 17 amino acids. The entry retains the CDR3 DNA only, 51 bases that are in frame from base 1. V is pruned by 2 bases and J by 4 bases, leaving 10 bases of the junction without a gene match. From a lookup of the germline V gene, CDR1 and CDR2 are MNHNS and SASEGT.